This T cell receptor beta chain is drawn from a study of PD-1 blockade in classical Hodgkin lymphoma. Every patient was affected by relapse after autologous stem cell transplantation, while exposure to brentuximab vedotin was not uniform. Reported best responses ranged across complete response, partial response or progressive disease. TCRdb's copy holds only in-frame clones and misses some; the assay was immunoSEQ multiplex PCR. This sample has about 150,000 clones, with under 85% found just once. This CDR3 spans 16 amino acids. The clonotype originates from a human donor with classical Hodgkin lymphoma. Specimen: peripheral blood mononuclear cells (PBMCs), collected before the second cycle of nivolumab. The gene calls are TRBV21-1 and TRBJ2-1; the table gives TRBD1 as D, unverified against the DNA. TRBV21-1 is a listed pseudogene. CDR3: CASSPRDRVSYNEQFF. The CDR3, as DNA: TGTGCCAGCAGCCCTCGGGACAGGGTATCCTACAATGAGCAGTTCTTC.